This entry describes one T cell receptor (beta chain). Its antigen is not known. Unique molecular identifiers featured in each of the TCR beta cDNA libraries. TCRdb processed the PCR reads anew with MiXCR; each CDR3 protein has one entry. The sample yields 750,000 to 900,000 distinct CDR3 sequences, roughly 50% seen once. This sample is drawn from a study of post-analysis software for immune sequencing data. Study information: The disease courses covered relapsing-remitting, secondary progressive and progressive-relapsing multiple sclerosis.

The V and J ends lost 8 bases and 3 bases, in that order; junction bases with no gene match: 7. The CDR3 spans 14 residues. General observations from the study: Roughly 5 TRBV segments, including TRBV5-6, TRBV5-1 and TRBV20-1, were more frequent in patients than controls. Samples sharing a preparation batch grouped tightly together when assessed by F measure.

The chain uses TRBV12-3 or TRBV12-4 and TRBJ2-1; the match to TRBD1 covers 7 bases. The TCR sequence derives from a girl aged 10 to 17 with multiple sclerosis. The sequencing input was blood. This CDR3 reads CASRTGTVYNEQFF. The CDR3 DNA reads as TGTGCCAGCCGGACCGGGACAGTCTACAATGAGCAGTTCTTC.